The 27 T cell receptor beta chains listed next were all sequenced from one sample in a study of molecular identifiers for immune sequencing clone quantification. TCRdb used MiXCR to reprocess the PCR reads, holding one entry per CDR3 protein. The table shows some 680,000 distinct CDR3 sequences, with approximately 24% occurring only once. Material: naive CD8+ T cells from blood, with Jurkat cell RNA spiked in. Subset given: FACS-sorted CD8+CD4-CCR7+CD45RA+ naive T cells. The receptors were gathered from a human donor in good health. Some libraries in this study had Jurkat cell RNA spiked in.

This clonotype was seen more than once but under ten times. The chain carries TRBV5-6 and TRBJ2-3; D not certain. Germline V lookup: CDR1 SGHDT, CDR2 YYEEEE. The ends were cut back, 0 bases at V and 5 bases at J, with 7 bases in the middle. The length of the CDR3 is 13 residues. DNA of the CDR3: TGTGCCAGCAGCTTGGTCCTCGAAGATACGCAGTATTTT. Its translation is CASSLVLEDTQYF. The complete variable domain, with remaining parts taken from reference TRBV5-6 and TRBJ2-3, reads DAGVTQSPTHLIKTRGQQVTLRCSPKSGHDTVSWYQQALGQGPQFIFQYYEEEERQRGNFPDRFSGHQFPNYSSELNVNALLLGDSALYLCASSLVLEDTQYFGPGTRLTVL.

The table lists this clonotype with many counts. The chain is built from TRBV20-1 and TRBJ2-5; 9 nucleotides align to TRBD2. With V trimmed by 6 bases and J by 2 bases, 13 bases remained unmatched. Germline V lookup: CDR1 DFQATT, CDR2 SNEGSKA (reference sequence). CDR3 length equals 16 residues. The CDR3 DNA reads TGCAGTGCCCCATTTGGGGCTAGCGGGGTTCAAGAGACCCAGTACTTC. It yields the protein CSAPFGASGVQETQYF.

The sample holds a few counts of this clonotype. The junction departs from germline at one end; a sequencing error may be responsible. This chain uses TRBV12-3 or TRBV12-4 with TRBJ1-1, with TRBD1 identical over 9 bases. The CDR3 length is 14 residues. The CDR3 DNA reads as TGTGCCAGCAGCCCAGGACAGGGGAACACTGAAGCTCTCTTT. Translated: CASSPGQGNTEALF.

In its sample, this clonotype was seen many times. The chain recombines TRBV29-1 with TRBJ2-7; TRBD1 might be the D (6 bases). This CDR3 has 11 amino acids. V lost 7 bases and J lost 3, with 10 bases in between. From germline, CDR1 is SQVTM and CDR2 ANQGSEA. CDR3 nucleotides: TGCAGCGCCCTGGACAGCTACGAGCAGTACTTC. It specifies CSALDSYEQYF.

This clonotype was counted once. It may be a read error: a sequence one base away is much more abundant. The V gene is TRBV11-2, the J gene TRBJ2-7, with D unresolved. This CDR3 is built from 14 residues. Germline loops: CDR1 SGHAT, CDR2 FQNNGV. CDR3 coding DNA: TGTGCCGGCAGCTTAGGACCAGGCGCGTACGAGCAGTACTTC. Translation: CAGSLGPGAYEQYF.

This clonotype was counted between two and nine times. The chain employs TRBV30 and TRBJ1-2; D may be TRBD1 (6 bases). CDR1 and CDR2 from the germline V gene are GTSNPN and SVGIG (reference sequence). The germline V and J ends were trimmed by 6 bases and 0 bases, with 17 bases remaining between them. This CDR3 is built from 15 residues. This chain's CDR3 is CACTSGTQSNYGYTF. In DNA, the CDR3 is TGTGCCTGCACCTCCGGGACACAATCTAACTATGGCTACACCTTC.

On this clonotype itself: A much larger clone sits a single nucleotide away, making a read error possible. The CDR3 protein is CTSSLDRGHTEAFF. The CDR3, as DNA: TGTACCAGCAGCTTGGACAGGGGCCACACTGAAGCTTTCTTT. The rearrangement uses TRBV7-9 and TRBJ1-1; 9 nucleotides agree with TRBD1. The CDR3 has 14 amino acids. In germline, CDR1 is SEHNR, CDR2 FQNEAQ (reference sequence).

The genes are TRBV28 and TRBJ2-7, with no clear D. This CDR3 region has 13 residues. Deletions cut 4 bases from V and 3 bases from J, with 10 bases between. Germline lookup yields CDR1 MDHEN and CDR2 SYDVKM. In DNA form, the CDR3 reads TGTGCCAGCAGTTCCTATACCTTCTACGAGCAGTACTTC. This sequence encodes CASSSYTFYEQYF. The whole variable domain, remainder taken from reference TRBV28 and TRBJ2-7, is DVKVTQSSRYLVKRTGEKVFLECVQDMDHENMFWYRQDPGLGLRLIYFSYDVKMKEKGDIPEGYSVSREKKERFSLILESASTNQTSMYLCASSSYTFYEQYFGPGTRLTVT.

This clonotype was detected a few times. This chain links TRBV20-1 with TRBJ2-1; 10 bases agree with TRBD1. The V and J ends lost 4 bases and 8 bases, in that order; junction bases with no gene match: 5. The CDR3 has 13 residues. Looked up from germline, CDR1 is DFQATT and CDR2 is SNEGSKA (reference sequence). This chain's CDR3 is CSAKGTGAHEQFF. As DNA, the CDR3 is TGCAGTGCTAAAGGGACAGGGGCCCATGAGCAGTTCTTC.

In its sample, this clonotype was seen a few times. The chain links TRBV29-1 to TRBJ2-1; D is unresolved. Trimming took 7 bases from V and 7 from J, leaving 14 bases between them. The CDR3 loop spans 12 amino acids. CDR1 SQVTM and CDR2 ANQGSEA come from the germline V gene. This chain's CDR3 is CSADPGINEQFF. DNA of the CDR3: TGCAGCGCGGATCCGGGCATAAATGAGCAGTTCTTC.

This rearrangement joins TRBV19 to TRBJ2-3; 7 bases align to TRBD1. The CDR3 has 14 residues. The ends lost 7 bases at V and 4 bases at J; junction bases unmatched: 8. Germline CDR1 and CDR2: LNHDA and SQIVND (reference sequence). CDR3 nucleotide sequence: TGTGCCAGTAAAAGACAGGGTCCCGCAGATACGCAGTATTTT. Protein product: CASKRQGPADTQYF.

This clonotype occurred a few times. This rearrangement joins TRBV18 to TRBJ2-1; 7 bases match TRBD1. This CDR3 is 17 amino acids long. Germline CDR1 KGHSH, CDR2 LQKENI. Unmatched junction bases numbered 15, after V lost 1 base and J lost 9 bases. CDR3 in DNA: TGTGCCAGCTCACCACGGGGTGTTGACAGGGATCGGGGTGAGCAGTTCTTC. Its translation is CASSPRGVDRDRGEQFF.

The V and J genes are TRBV29-1 and TRBJ2-7; 8 bases are shared with TRBD1. The ends lost 3 bases at V and 7 bases at J; junction bases unmatched: 8. Per the germline V gene, CDR1 is SQVTM and CDR2 is ANQGSEA. The CDR3 totals 13 residues. This CDR3 is CSVDFQGAGEQYF. The CDR3 region has the DNA TGCAGCGTTGATTTTCAGGGGGCAGGTGAGCAGTACTTC.

This clonotype was seen many times. The V gene is TRBV7-9, the J gene TRBJ2-7; D could derive from TRBD1 or TRBD2 (5 bases each). The CDR3 spans 13 residues. The V end lost 3 bases, the J end lost 3 bases, and 9 bases lay between the germline ends. CDR1 and CDR2 from the germline V gene are SEHNR and FQNEAQ (reference sequence). The CDR3 region is CASSLGPHYEQYF. The CDR3 region has the DNA TGTGCCAGCAGCTTGGGACCGCACTACGAGCAGTACTTC.

This clonotype appeared a few times. The chain uses TRBV7-9 and TRBJ2-1; the D gene is possibly TRBD1 (5 bases). V lost 1 base and J lost 7, with 20 bases in between. CDR3 length equals 17 residues. Germline CDR1 SEHNR, CDR2 FQNEAQ (reference sequence). CDR3 region: CASSLVPAGPQGNEQFF. CDR3 nucleotide sequence: TGTGCCAGCAGCTTAGTCCCGGCCGGGCCCCAGGGTAATGAGCAGTTCTTC.

V gene TRBV4-1 combines with J gene TRBJ2-2; 13 bases align to TRBD2. The ends lost 2 bases at V and 4 bases at J; junction bases unmatched: 1. This CDR3 contains 16 residues. CDR1 and CDR2 (germline): MGHRA, YSYEKL. This chain's CDR3 is CASSQRLAGGTGELFF. The CDR3 bases are TGCGCCAGCAGCCAACGACTAGCGGGAGGCACCGGGGAGCTGTTTTTT.

This clonotype was detected a few times. The CDR3 reads CASSLGGGTGYTF. CDR3 DNA sequence: TGTGCCAGCAGCTTAGGAGGGGGCACCGGCTACACCTTC. V usage is TRBV7-9 and J usage is TRBJ1-2, with 7 nucleotides matching TRBD1. The CDR3 runs 13 residues. Germline CDR1 and CDR2: SEHNR and FQNEAQ (reference sequence). V lost 1 base and J lost 8; bases outside the gene matches: 4.

The rearrangement joins TRBV27 to TRBJ2-2; D is ambiguous. Germline lookup yields CDR1 MNHEY and CDR2 SMNVEV (reference sequence). The V gene lost 7 bases and the J gene lost 3 bases, with 3 bases spanning the gap. This CDR3 region has 11 residues. The CDR3 is CASTYTGELFF. CDR3 in DNA: TGTGCCAGCACTTACACCGGGGAGCTGTTTTTT.

The genes are TRBV13 and TRBJ1-6; D gene uncertain. Trimming took 5 bases from V and 2 from J, leaving 10 bases between them. Germline lookup yields CDR1 PRHDT and CDR2 FYEKMQ (reference sequence). The CDR3 extends over 15 amino acids. The CDR3 DNA follows: TGTGCCAGCAGCCTCGGTGGGGCCTATAATTCACCCCTCCACTTT. As protein: CASSLGGAYNSPLHF.

A few counts support this clonotype. This sequence joins TRBV4-2 and TRBJ2-1; no definite D call. Germline CDR1 and CDR2: LGHNA and YNFKEQ. Trimming took 3 bases from V and 0 from J, leaving 12 bases between them. CDR3 length equals 16 residues. The CDR3 loop reads CASSQTPGPSYNEQFF. CDR3 coding DNA: TGTGCCAGCAGCCAGACACCGGGTCCCTCCTACAATGAGCAGTTCTTC.

This clonotype has ten or more counts. The chain links TRBV28 to TRBJ2-6; D ambiguous. The length of the CDR3 is 15 residues. Germline values: CDR1 MDHEN, CDR2 SYDVKM. The V and J ends lost 5 bases and 0 bases respectively, with 8 bases between them. The CDR3 loop reads CASSPPISGANVLTF. DNA of the CDR3: TGTGCCAGCAGTCCCCCGATCTCTGGGGCCAACGTCCTGACTTTC.

V and J are TRBV20-1 and TRBJ2-2; the D is unclear. The CDR3 covers 13 residues. V lost 0 bases to trimming and J lost 5 bases, with 7 bases between them. Germline CDR1 reads DFQATT; CDR2 reads SNEGSKA (reference sequence). CDR3 region: CSARDPSTGELFF. The CDR3, as DNA: TGCAGTGCTAGAGATCCGTCGACCGGGGAGCTGTTTTTT.

This clonotype has at least ten counts. The rearrangement joins TRBV20-1 to TRBJ2-5; TRBD2 matches 9 bases. This CDR3 is built from 15 residues. The trim removed 0 bases at V and 4 bases at J, leaving 6 bases unmatched. The V gene's germline CDR1 is DFQATT and CDR2 SNEGSKA (reference sequence). The CDR3 DNA sequence: TGCAGTGCTAGAGATGGCGGTAGCGGGGGAGAGACCCAGTACTTC. Its protein product is CSARDGGSGGETQYF.

This clonotype was found many times. The chain employs TRBV4-1 and TRBJ2-1; 8 nucleotides match TRBD1. The CDR3 totals 14 residues. Trimming at V came to 1 base and at J to 10 bases, leaving 6 bases not matched to a gene. Germline V CDR1 and CDR2: MGHRA, YSYEKL. This CDR3 reads CASSQVAGDREQFF. The CDR3 DNA sequence: TGCGCCAGCAGCCAAGTTGCAGGGGACAGGGAGCAGTTCTTC.

V and J are TRBV19 and TRBJ2-3; 7 bases fit TRBD1. The V and J ends lost 4 bases and 3 bases, in that order; junction bases with no gene match: 10. Germline V lookup: CDR1 LNHDA, CDR2 SQIVND (reference sequence). The CDR3 extends over 16 amino acids. The CDR3 coding sequence is TGTGCCAGTAGTAGAACCACCGGGACAGAGACAGATACGCAGTATTTT. It encodes CASSRTTGTETDTQYF.

The chain recombines TRBV11-2 with TRBJ2-3; 7 nucleotides match TRBD1. Germline V CDR1 and CDR2: SGHAT, FQNNGV. This CDR3 comprises 19 residues. With V trimmed by 2 bases and J by 4 bases, 18 bases remained unmatched. CDR3 DNA: TGTGCCAGCAGCTTAAATCCCGGGACAGACCTCTCCTCACCAGATACGCAGTATTTT. Protein sequence: CASSLNPGTDLSSPDTQYF.

This clonotype has ten or more counts. The chain has TRBV4-1 and TRBJ1-1; D gene unclear. This CDR3 contains 12 residues. In germline, CDR1 is MGHRA, CDR2 YSYEKL. V lost 3 bases, J lost 5 bases, and 7 bases lay in between. CDR3 DNA: TGCGCCAGCAGCCATGTTGGGACTGAAGCTTTCTTT. This translates into CASSHVGTEAFF.